This note documents a single TCR beta chain sequence. Its antigen is as yet unknown. Method: immunoSEQ multiplex PCR; TCRdb's copy keeps in-frame clones and lacks some. Found here are about 71,000 clones, 94% of them singletons; the top ten hold more than 1.2%. The source of the sample is a study of cytomegalovirus exposure and HLA in healthy donors. Whole-study results and caveats: Most TCR sequences were uncommon, yet certain public TCRs appeared in many donors. Cytomegalovirus-associated status was assigned to some 160 TCR beta chains.

This CDR3 has 15 residues. CDR1 is LNHDA, CDR2 SQIVND, per germline (reference sequence). Trimming removed 3 bases from V and 3 bases from J; junction bases left unmatched: 2. V is TRBV19 and J is TRBJ2-7, with 13 bases aligning to TRBD2. The sequence was collected from a man between 18 and 29 years old in good health and CMV-seropositive. Material for sequencing was PBMCs. The CDR3 nucleotides are TGTGCCAGTAGTATGCGGACTAGCGGGGGCTACGAGCAGTACTTC. Amino acids: CASSMRTSGGYEQYF.